This T cell receptor beta chain came from a study of OX40 agonist ivuxolimab in advanced cancers. Study-wide background: Past anti-PD-1, anti-PD-L1 or anti-CTLA-4 therapy was accepted, and 30% to 50% had received some.

Sequencing used immunoSEQ multiplex PCR; TCRdb keeps in-frame clones, though not all of them. The sample holds approximately 47,000 clones, around nine tenths seen once. Patients were ruled out by autoimmune disease history or systemic immunosuppression. Study-wide points: Some nonresponders likewise displayed low normalized T-cell clonal expansion.

Comments on this clone: Its antigen is currently unknown.

CDR3 length: 16 amino acids. Trimming took 7 bases from V and 5 from J, leaving 22 bases between them. Germline CDR1 is SNHLY and CDR2 is FYNNEI. The material sequenced was CD4+ or CD8+ T cells sorted from blood, taken in a trial of the OX40 agonist ivuxolimab. This TCR was recovered from an adult with an advanced solid tumor such as melanoma, head and neck, liver or kidney cancer. J is TRBJ2-3 and V is TRBV2, with D possibly matching TRBD1 (7 bases). Written as DNA, the CDR3 is TGTGCCAGCACCCCGGAGGGGGCTCGGAGGGGAGATACGCAGTATTTT. Residues: CASTPEGARRGDTQYF.